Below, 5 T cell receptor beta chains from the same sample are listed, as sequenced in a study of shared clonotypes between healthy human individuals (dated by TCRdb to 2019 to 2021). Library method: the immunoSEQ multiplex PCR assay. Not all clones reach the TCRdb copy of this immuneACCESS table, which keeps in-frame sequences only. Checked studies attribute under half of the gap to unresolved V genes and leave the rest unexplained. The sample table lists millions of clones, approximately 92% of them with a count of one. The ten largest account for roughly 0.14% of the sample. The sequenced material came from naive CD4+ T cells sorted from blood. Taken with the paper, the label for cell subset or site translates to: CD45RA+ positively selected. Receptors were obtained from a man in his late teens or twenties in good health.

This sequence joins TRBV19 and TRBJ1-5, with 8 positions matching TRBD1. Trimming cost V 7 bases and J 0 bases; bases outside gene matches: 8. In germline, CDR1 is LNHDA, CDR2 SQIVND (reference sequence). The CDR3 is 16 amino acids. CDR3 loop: CASTIDRGNSNQPQHF. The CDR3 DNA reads TGTGCCAGTACCATAGACAGGGGAAATAGCAATCAGCCCCAGCATTTT. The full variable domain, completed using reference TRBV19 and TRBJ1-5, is DGGITQSPKYLFRKEGQNVTLSCEQNLNHDAMYWYRQDPGQGLRLIYYSQIVNDFQKGDIAEGYSVSREKKESFPLTVTSAQKNPTAFYLCASTIDRGNSNQPQHFGDGTRLSIL.

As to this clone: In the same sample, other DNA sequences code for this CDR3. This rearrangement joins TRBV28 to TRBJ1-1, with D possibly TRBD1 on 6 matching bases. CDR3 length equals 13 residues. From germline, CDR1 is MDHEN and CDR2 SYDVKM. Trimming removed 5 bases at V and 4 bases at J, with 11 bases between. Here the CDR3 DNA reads TGTGCCAGCAGTCTACAGGGCAGCACTGAAGCTTTCTTT. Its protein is CASSLQGSTEAFF. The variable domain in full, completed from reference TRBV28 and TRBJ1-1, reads DVKVTQSSRYLVKRTGEKVFLECVQDMDHENMFWYRQDPGLGLRLIYFSYDVKMKEKGDIPEGYSVSREKKERFSLILESASTNQTSMYLCASSLQGSTEAFFGQGTRLTVV.

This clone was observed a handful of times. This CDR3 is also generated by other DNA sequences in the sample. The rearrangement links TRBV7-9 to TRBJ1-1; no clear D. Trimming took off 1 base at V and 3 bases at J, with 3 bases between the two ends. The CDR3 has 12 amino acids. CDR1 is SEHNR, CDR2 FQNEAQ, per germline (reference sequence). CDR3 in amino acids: CASSLDYTEAFF. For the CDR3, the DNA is TGTGCCAGCAGCTTAGACTACACTGAAGCTTTCTTT.

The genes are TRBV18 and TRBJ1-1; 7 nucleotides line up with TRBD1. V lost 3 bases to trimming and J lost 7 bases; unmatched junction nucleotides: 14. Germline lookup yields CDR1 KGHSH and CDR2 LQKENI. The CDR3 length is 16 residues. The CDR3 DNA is TGTGCCAGCTCACCCACAACAGGGGCCAGGGGTGGTGAAGCTTTCTTT. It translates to CASSPTTGARGGEAFF.

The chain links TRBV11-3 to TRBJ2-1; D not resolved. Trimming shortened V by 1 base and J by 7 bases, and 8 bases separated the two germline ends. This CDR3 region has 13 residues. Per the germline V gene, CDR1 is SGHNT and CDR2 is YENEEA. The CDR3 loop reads CASSLGRENEQFF. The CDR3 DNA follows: TGTGCCAGCAGCTTAGGTAGGGAAAATGAGCAGTTCTTC.